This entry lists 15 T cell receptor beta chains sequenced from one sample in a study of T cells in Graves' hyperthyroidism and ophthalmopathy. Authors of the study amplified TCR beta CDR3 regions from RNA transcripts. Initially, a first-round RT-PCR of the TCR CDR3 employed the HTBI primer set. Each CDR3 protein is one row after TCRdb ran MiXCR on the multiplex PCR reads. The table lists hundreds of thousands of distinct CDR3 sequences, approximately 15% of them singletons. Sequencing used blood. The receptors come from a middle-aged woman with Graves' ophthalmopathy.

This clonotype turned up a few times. CDR3 sequence reads: CASSLSLAGDNEQFF. In nucleotides, the CDR3 is TGTGCCAGCAGCTTATCACTAGCGGGGGATAATGAGCAGTTCTTC. The chain carries TRBV11-2 and TRBJ2-1; 11 bases are a match to TRBD2. The germline V gene has CDR1 SGHAT and CDR2 FQNNGV. CDR3 size: 15 residues. J lost 7 bases, V lost 2 bases, and 4 bases had no gene match.

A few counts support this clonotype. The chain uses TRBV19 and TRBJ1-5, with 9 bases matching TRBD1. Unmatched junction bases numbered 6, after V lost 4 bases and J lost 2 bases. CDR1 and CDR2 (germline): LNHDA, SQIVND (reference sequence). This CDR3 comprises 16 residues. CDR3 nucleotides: TGTGCCAGTAGTAACACAGGGGGCTTTGGCAATCAGCCCCAGCATTTT. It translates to CASSNTGGFGNQPQHF.

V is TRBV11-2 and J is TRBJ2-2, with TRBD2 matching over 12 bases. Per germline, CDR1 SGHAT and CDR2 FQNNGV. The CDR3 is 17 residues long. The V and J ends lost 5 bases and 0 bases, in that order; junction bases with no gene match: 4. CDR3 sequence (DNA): TGTGCCAGCAGCCGACTAGCGGGGGCAGCGAACACCGGGGAGCTGTTTTTT. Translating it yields CASSRLAGAANTGELFF.

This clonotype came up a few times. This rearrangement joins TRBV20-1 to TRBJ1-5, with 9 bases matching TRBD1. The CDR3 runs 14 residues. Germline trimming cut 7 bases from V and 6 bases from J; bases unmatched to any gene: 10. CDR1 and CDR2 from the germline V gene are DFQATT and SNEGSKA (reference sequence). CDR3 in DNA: TGCAGTGGCACCCCGGGACAGGGTATTCAGCCCCAGCATTTT. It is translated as CSGTPGQGIQPQHF.

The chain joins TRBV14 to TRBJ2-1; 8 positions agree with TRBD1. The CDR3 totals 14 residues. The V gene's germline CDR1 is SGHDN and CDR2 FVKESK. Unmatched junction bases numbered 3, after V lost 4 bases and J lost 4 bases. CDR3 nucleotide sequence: TGTGCCAGCAGCCGACAGGGGATATACAATGAGCAGTTCTTC. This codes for CASSRQGIYNEQFF.

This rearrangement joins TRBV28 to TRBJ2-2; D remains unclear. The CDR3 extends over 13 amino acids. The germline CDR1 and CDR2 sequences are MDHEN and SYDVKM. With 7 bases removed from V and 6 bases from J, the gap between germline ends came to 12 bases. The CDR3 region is CASTWEVAGELFF. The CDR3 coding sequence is TGTGCCAGCACGTGGGAAGTTGCCGGGGAGCTGTTTTTT.

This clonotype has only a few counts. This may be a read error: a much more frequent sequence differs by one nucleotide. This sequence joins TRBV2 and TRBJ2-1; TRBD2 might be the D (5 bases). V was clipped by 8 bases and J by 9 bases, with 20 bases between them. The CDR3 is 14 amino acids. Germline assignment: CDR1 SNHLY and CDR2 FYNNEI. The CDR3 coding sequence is TGTGCCAGCGGGAGCTACGGTGGAGATGGTGAGCAGTTCTTC. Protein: CASGSYGGDGEQFF.

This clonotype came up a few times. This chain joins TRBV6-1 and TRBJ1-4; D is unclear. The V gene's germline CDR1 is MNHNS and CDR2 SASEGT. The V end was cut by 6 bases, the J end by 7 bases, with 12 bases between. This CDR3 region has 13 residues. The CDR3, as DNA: TGTGCCAGCAGAAAGGCGGTGGGTGAAAAACTGTTTTTT. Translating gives CASRKAVGEKLFF.

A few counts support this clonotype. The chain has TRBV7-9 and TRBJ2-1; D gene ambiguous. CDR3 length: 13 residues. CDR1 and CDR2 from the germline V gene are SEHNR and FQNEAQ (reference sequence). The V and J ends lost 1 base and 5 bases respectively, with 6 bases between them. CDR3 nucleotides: TGTGCCAGCAGCTTAGGGCCGCACAATGAGCAGTTCTTC. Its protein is CASSLGPHNEQFF. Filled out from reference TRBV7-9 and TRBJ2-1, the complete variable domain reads DTGVSQNPRHKITKRGQNVTFRCDPISEHNRLYWYRQTLGQGPEFLTYFQNEAQLEKSRLLSDRFSAERPKGSFSTLEIQRTEQGDSAMYLCASSLGPHNEQFFGPGTRLTVL.

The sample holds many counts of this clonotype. CDR3 loop: CSAIRTSGRFEQFF. The CDR3 coding sequence is TGCAGTGCTATCAGGACTAGCGGGAGGTTTGAGCAGTTCTTC. V is TRBV20-1 and J is TRBJ2-1, with 14 bases lining up with TRBD2. CDR1 is DFQATT, CDR2 SNEGSKA, per germline (reference sequence). CDR3 size: 14 residues. V lost 4 bases and J lost 9; bases outside the gene matches: 5.

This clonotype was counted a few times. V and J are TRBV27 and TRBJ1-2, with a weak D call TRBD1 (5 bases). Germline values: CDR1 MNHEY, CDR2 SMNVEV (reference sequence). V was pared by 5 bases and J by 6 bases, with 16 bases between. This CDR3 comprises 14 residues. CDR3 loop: CASSPNGAGHGYTF. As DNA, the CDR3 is TGTGCCAGCAGTCCCAACGGGGCCGGGCATGGCTACACCTTC.

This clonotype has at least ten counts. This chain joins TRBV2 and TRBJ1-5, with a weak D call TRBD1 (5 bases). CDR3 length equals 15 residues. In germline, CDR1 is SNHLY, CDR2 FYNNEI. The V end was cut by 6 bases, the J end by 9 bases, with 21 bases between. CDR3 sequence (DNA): TGTGCCAGCAGATTCGGGACCTCCTCTGGATGGCCCCAGCATTTT. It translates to CASRFGTSSGWPQHF. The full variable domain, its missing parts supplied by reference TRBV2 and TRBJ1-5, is EPEVTQTPSHQVTQMGQEVILRCVPISNHLYFYWYRQILGQKVEFLVSFYNNEISEKSEIFDDQFSVERPDGSNFTLKIRSTKLEDSAMYFCASRFGTSSGWPQHFGDGTRLSIL.

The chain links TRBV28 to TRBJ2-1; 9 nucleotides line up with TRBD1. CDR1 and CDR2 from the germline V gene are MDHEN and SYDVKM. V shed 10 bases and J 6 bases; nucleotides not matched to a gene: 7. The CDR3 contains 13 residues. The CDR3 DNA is TGTGCCACAAGGGGACAGGGACTCAATGAGCAGTTCTTC. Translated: CATRGQGLNEQFF.

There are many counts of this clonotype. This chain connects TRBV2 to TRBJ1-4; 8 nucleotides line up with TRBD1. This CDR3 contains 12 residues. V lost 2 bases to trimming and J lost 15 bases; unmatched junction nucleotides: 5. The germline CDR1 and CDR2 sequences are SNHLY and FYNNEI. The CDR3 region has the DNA TGTGCCAGCAGTGAACTGGACAGGGTCTTGTTTTTT. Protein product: CASSELDRVLFF. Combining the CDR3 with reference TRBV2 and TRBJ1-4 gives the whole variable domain EPEVTQTPSHQVTQMGQEVILRCVPISNHLYFYWYRQILGQKVEFLVSFYNNEISEKSEIFDDQFSVERPDGSNFTLKIRSTKLEDSAMYFCASSELDRVLFFGSGTQLSVL.

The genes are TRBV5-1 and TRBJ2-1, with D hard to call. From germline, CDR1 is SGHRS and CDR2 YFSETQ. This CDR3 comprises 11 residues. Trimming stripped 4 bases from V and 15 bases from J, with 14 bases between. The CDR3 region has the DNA TGCGCCAGCAGCAGAGGACGCGGCTGGTTCTTC. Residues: CASSRGRGWFF.